These 19 T cell receptor beta chains share one sample of origin, sequenced in a study of CD8+CD57+ T cells in acquired aplastic anemia. Profiles of TCR beta VDJ and CDR3 were generated from a genomic DNA template. Each CDR3 protein gets one entry after TCRdb re-called the reads with MiXCR. The sample lists under 350,000 distinct CDR3 sequences; approximately 57% were seen once. Sequencing involved patients with CD8+CD57+ cell expansion previously shown by flow cytometry. The sequencing input was sorted CD4+, CD8+, or CD8+CD57+ T cells (not recorded which) from PBMCs. These receptors originate from a human donor with aplastic anemia.

This clonotype has a handful of counts. V is TRBV2 and J is TRBJ2-5, with TRBD2 matching over 9 bases. Germline trimming cut 0 bases from V and 4 bases from J; bases unmatched to any gene: 3. The CDR3 runs 15 residues. Germline V gives CDR1 SNHLY, CDR2 FYNNEI. CDR3 loop: CASSEASGGGETQYF. DNA for the CDR3: TGTGCCAGCAGTGAAGCTAGCGGGGGTGGAGAGACCCAGTACTTC.

This rearrangement joins TRBV7-8 to TRBJ2-7; D is unclear. Germline V CDR1 and CDR2: SGHVS, FQNEAQ. This CDR3 spans 15 amino acids. V lost 6 bases and J 0 bases, leaving 15 bases between the germline ends. The CDR3 region is CASSVDWESSYEQYF. CDR3 in DNA: TGTGCCAGCAGTGTCGACTGGGAAAGCTCCTACGAGCAGTACTTC.

The chain employs TRBV7-2 and TRBJ2-5; 10 bases map to TRBD1. V was pared by 4 bases and J by 13 bases, with 18 bases of the junction left unmatched. The CDR3 sequence is 16 residues long. The germline gives CDR1 SGHTA, CDR2 FQGNSA. The CDR3 protein is CASSSRQGALYYERYF. The CDR3 nucleotides read TGTGCCAGCAGCTCTAGACAGGGGGCGCTTTACTACGAGCGGTACTTC.

DNA for the CDR3: TGTGCCAGCAGCTTACTTAGCGGGACCAATGAGCAGTTCTTC. Its protein product is CASSLLSGTNEQFF. The chain carries TRBV7-3 and TRBJ2-1; 8 nucleotides align to TRBD2. The germline V gene encodes CDR1 SGHTA and CDR2 FQGTGA. Trimming took 2 bases from V and 6 from J; bases not matched to a gene: 3. This CDR3 has 14 residues.

This chain connects TRBV2 to TRBJ1-1, with D possibly being TRBD1 (5 bases). V was clipped by 6 bases and J by 4 bases, with 9 bases between them. The length of the CDR3 is 12 residues. CDR1 is SNHLY, CDR2 FYNNEI, per germline. The CDR3 DNA follows: TGTGCCAGCAGCGCAGGGTTCACTGAAGCTTTCTTT. Protein product: CASSAGFTEAFF. The full variable domain, in which reference TRBV2 and TRBJ1-1 provide the parts outside the CDR3, is EPEVTQTPSHQVTQMGQEVILRCVPISNHLYFYWYRQILGQKVEFLVSFYNNEISEKSEIFDDQFSVERPDGSNFTLKIRSTKLEDSAMYFCASSAGFTEAFFGQGTRLTVV.

The rearrangement links TRBV20-1 to TRBJ2-5; TRBD2 matches 9 bases. Germline V lookup: CDR1 DFQATT, CDR2 SNEGSKA (reference sequence). The CDR3 spans 14 residues. V gave up 5 bases and J gave up 1 base; unmatched junction bases: 5. For the CDR3, the DNA is TGCAGTGCTGGAGGCGGGGGGGCCCAAGAGACCCAGTACTTC. Translation gives CSAGGGGAQETQYF.

The CDR3 region is CASIPSRASNQPQHF. CDR3 bases: TGTGCCAGCATCCCTAGCAGAGCGAGCAATCAGCCCCAGCATTTT. The J gene is TRBJ1-5, the V gene TRBV2, with D unclear. Trimming removed 7 bases from V and 1 base from J, with 14 bases in between. Per germline, CDR1 SNHLY and CDR2 FYNNEI. The CDR3 runs 15 residues.

This clonotype was seen ten or more times. This rearrangement joins TRBV19 to TRBJ2-2; 15 bases agree with TRBD2. V was clipped by 5 bases and J by 4 bases; unmatched bases: 11. CDR1 is LNHDA and CDR2 is SQIVND in the germline V gene (reference sequence). The CDR3 totals 19 residues. The CDR3 DNA reads TGTGCCAGTAGTCCCTGGGGACTAGCGGGGGGCGAGGGCACCGGGGAGCTGTTTTTT. Protein sequence: CASSPWGLAGGEGTGELFF.

This clonotype was seen many times. The V gene is TRBV29-1, the J gene TRBJ1-2, with 8 positions matching TRBD1. The germline gives CDR1 SQVTM, CDR2 ANQGSEA. The CDR3 covers 13 residues. V lost 6 bases, J lost 4 bases, and 7 bases stayed unmatched. The chain's CDR3 is CSVGDRRTYGYTF. The CDR3 bases are TGCAGCGTGGGGGACAGGCGCACCTATGGCTACACCTTC.

This clonotype was observed at least ten times. The genes are TRBV3-1 and TRBJ2-2, with D perhaps assigned TRBD1 or TRBD2 (5 bases each). The CDR3 is made up of 12 amino acids. V lost 3 bases, J lost 9 bases, and 8 bases lay in between. The germline gives CDR1 LGHDT, CDR2 YNNKEL (reference sequence). The CDR3 DNA reads as TGTGCCAGCAGCCACGGGACGAGGGAGCTGTTTTTT. Its protein is CASSHGTRELFF.

At least ten counts were recorded for this clonotype. The chain combines TRBV29-1 with TRBJ2-7, with D perhaps given as TRBD1 or TRBD2 (6 bases each). V lost 7 bases and J lost 3, with 16 bases in between. From germline, CDR1 is SQVTM and CDR2 ANQGSEA. The CDR3 extends over 13 amino acids. The CDR3 spells CSGRGAANYEQYF. DNA for the CDR3: TGCAGCGGAAGGGGGGCAGCTAACTACGAGCAGTACTTC.

In this sample, this clonotype turned up many times. The chain couples TRBV18 to TRBJ2-7, with D possibly being TRBD2 (5 bases). V was pared by 6 bases and J by 2 bases, with 14 bases between. Looked up from germline, CDR1 is KGHSH and CDR2 is LQKENI. The CDR3 consists of 14 residues. DNA for the CDR3: TGTGCCAGCTCTAAAGGAGCTAGCACCTACGAGCAGTACTTC. Its translation is CASSKGASTYEQYF.

The chain carries TRBV29-1 and TRBJ2-7; TRBD2 aligns across 12 bases. The CDR3 length is 15 residues. Unmatched junction bases numbered 8, after V lost 3 bases and J lost 5 bases. Looked up from germline, CDR1 is SQVTM and CDR2 is ANQGSEA. DNA for the CDR3: TGCAGCGTTGAGTTCGCTAGCGGGAGGGATCACGAGCAGTACTTC. This codes for CSVEFASGRDHEQYF.

This clonotype has just a few counts. J is TRBJ2-1 and V is TRBV11-2; D is ambiguous. The CDR3 spans 13 residues. Trimming left V 3 bases short and J 4 bases short, with 7 bases between. CDR1 is SGHAT and CDR2 is FQNNGV in the germline V gene. CDR3 region: CASSLTDYNEQFF. The CDR3 DNA reads TGTGCCAGCAGCTTGACCGATTACAATGAGCAGTTCTTC.

A remark on this clonotype: The conserved phenylalanine or tryptophan normally closing the CDR3 is absent here, so this likely arose from a read error. The CDR3: CASTGGGDTQYL. In nucleotides, the CDR3 is TGTGCCAGCACAGGGGGCGGTGATACGCAGTATCTT. The V and J genes are TRBV7-8 and TRBJ2-3; TRBD1 aligns across 8 bases. Trimming removed 7 bases from V and 6 bases from J; junction bases left unmatched: 3. The CDR3 spans 12 residues. Germline-derived CDR1 and CDR2 are SGHVS and FQNEAQ.

This clonotype was counted many times. V is TRBV20-1 and J is TRBJ2-3; weak D call: TRBD1 (6 bases). Germline loops: CDR1 DFQATT, CDR2 SNEGSKA (reference sequence). V was shortened by 7 bases and J by 4 bases, with 15 bases between the two germline ends. This CDR3 is built from 13 residues. CDR3 in amino acids: CSEGHSQSDTQYF. Here the CDR3 DNA reads TGCAGTGAGGGACATTCACAATCAGATACGCAGTATTTT.

The V gene is TRBV9, the J gene TRBJ1-2, with D possibly being TRBD1 (6 bases). V lost 0 bases and J 4 bases, leaving 10 bases between the germline ends. The CDR3 spans 14 residues. In germline, CDR1 is SGDLS, CDR2 YYNGEE. This CDR3 is CASSVGGQGYGYTF. The CDR3 DNA sequence: TGTGCCAGCAGCGTAGGGGGGCAGGGCTATGGCTACACCTTC.

As to this clonotype: One end of the junction fails to match germline, which may point to a read error. The chain is built from TRBV9 and TRBJ1-1, with D possibly being TRBD1 (6 bases). CDR1 is SGDLS and CDR2 is YYNGEE in the germline V gene. CDR3 length equals 15 residues. This CDR3 is CASSYKEGGNTEVFF. Here the CDR3 DNA reads TGCGCCAGCAGCTACAAAGAGGGGGGGAACACTGAAGTTTTCTTT.

This clonotype was seen ten or more times. This chain joins TRBV29-1 and TRBJ2-3; no definite D call. From germline, CDR1 is SQVTM and CDR2 ANQGSEA. The CDR3 covers 16 residues. Trimming left V 5 bases short and J 2 bases short, with 20 bases between. The CDR3 DNA is TGCAGCGTTCGAGGCCGGGCCACGGCGCCCACAGATACGCAGTATTTT. It specifies CSVRGRATAPTDTQYF.